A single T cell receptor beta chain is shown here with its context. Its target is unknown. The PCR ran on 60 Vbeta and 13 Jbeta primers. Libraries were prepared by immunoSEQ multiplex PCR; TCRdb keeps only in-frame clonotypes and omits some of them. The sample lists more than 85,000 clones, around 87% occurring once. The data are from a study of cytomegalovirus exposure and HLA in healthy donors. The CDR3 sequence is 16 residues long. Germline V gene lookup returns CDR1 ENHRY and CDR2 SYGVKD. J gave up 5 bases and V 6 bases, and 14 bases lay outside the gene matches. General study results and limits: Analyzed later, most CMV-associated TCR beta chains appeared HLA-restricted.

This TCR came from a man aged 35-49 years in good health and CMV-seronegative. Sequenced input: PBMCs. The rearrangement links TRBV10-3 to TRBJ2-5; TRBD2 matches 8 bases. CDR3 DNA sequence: TGTGCCATCAGCCGGGGGGGGCGGAGCGGGGAGGAGACCCAGTACTTC. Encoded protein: CAISRGGRSGEETQYF.